Following are 12 T cell receptor beta chains from one sample sequenced in a study of CD8 T cells in ankylosing spondylitis. MiXCR, run by TCRdb on the 5' RACE reads, gives a single entry per CDR3 protein. This table has some 200,000 distinct CDR3 sequences, 9.5% to 15% appearing once. Sequencing was carried out using blood, either unsorted or a sorted T cell fraction (not recorded which). The receptors come from a male donor with ankylosing spondylitis or in good health (not recorded which).

This clonotype was seen repeatedly, ten times or more. The chain carries TRBV20-1 and TRBJ2-5; D is undetermined. The CDR3 length is 12 residues. V lost 6 bases and J 3 bases, leaving 11 bases between the germline ends. Germline CDR1 DFQATT, CDR2 SNEGSKA (reference sequence). The CDR3: CSAAWREETQYF. The DNA of the CDR3 is TGCAGTGCCGCGTGGAGAGAAGAGACCCAGTACTTC.

This clonotype was observed a few times. The gene calls are TRBV7-9 and TRBJ2-5, with D perhaps TRBD2 (5 bases). Germline V gives CDR1 SEHNR, CDR2 FQNEAQ (reference sequence). V gave up 5 bases and J gave up 4 bases, with 11 bases separating them. CDR3 length: 13 residues. CDR3 sequence: CASSPPRGETQYF. The DNA of the CDR3 is TGTGCCAGCAGCCCTCCTCGGGGAGAGACCCAGTACTTC.

This clonotype appeared a few times. The chain is built from TRBV15 and TRBJ2-1; D tentatively fits TRBD1 or TRBD2 (6 bases each). Germline loops: CDR1 LNHNV, CDR2 YYDKDF (reference sequence). The CDR3 loop spans 17 amino acids. V was pared by 2 bases and J by 1 base, with 15 bases between. The CDR3 loop reads CATSRLTGANSYNEQFF. CDR3 DNA sequence: TGTGCCACCAGCAGACTTACGGGGGCTAATTCCTACAATGAGCAGTTCTTC. The full variable domain, completed using reference TRBV15 and TRBJ2-1, is DAMVIQNPRYQVTQFGKPVTLSCSQTLNHNVMYWYQQKSSQAPKLLFHYYDKDFNNEADTPDNFQSRRPNTSFCFLDIRSPGLGDTAMYLCATSRLTGANSYNEQFFGPGTRLTVL.

The CDR3 is CASSPPGHNTGELFF. The CDR3 DNA reads TGTGCCAGCAGCCCCCCGGGACACAACACCGGGGAGCTGTTTTTT. The chain recombines TRBV11-2 with TRBJ2-2; possibly TRBD1 for D (6 bases). Germline CDR1 and CDR2: SGHAT and FQNNGV. CDR3 length: 15 amino acids. V dropped 5 bases and J dropped 2 bases, with 12 bases sitting between them.

This clonotype was picked up a small number of times. The DNA of the CDR3 is TGTGCCAGCAGTACCAGCGGGGGGGCATGGGATACGCAGTATTTT. This encodes CASSTSGGAWDTQYF. The rearrangement joins TRBV3-1 to TRBJ2-3, with 10 bases lining up with TRBD2. Trimming removed 6 bases from V and 6 bases from J; junction bases left unmatched: 9. Germline V CDR1 and CDR2: LGHDT, YNNKEL (reference sequence). The CDR3 totals 15 residues.

CDR3 protein: CASSEYRGVDGELFF. The DNA for the CDR3 is TGCGCCAGCAGTGAATATAGGGGGGTGGACGGGGAGCTGTTTTTT. The chain employs TRBV10-2 and TRBJ2-2; possibly TRBD1 or TRBD2 for D (6 bases each). V lost 3 bases, J lost 7 bases, and 15 bases lay in between. Germline V lookup: CDR1 WSHSY, CDR2 SAAADI. CDR3 size: 15 residues.

CDR3 amino acids: CSASGDWRGYEQYF. CDR3 bases: TGCAGTGCTAGTGGGGATTGGCGGGGCTACGAGCAGTACTTC. The chain couples TRBV20-1 to TRBJ2-7; a weak D match, TRBD2 (6 bases). CDR1 and CDR2 (germline): DFQATT, SNEGSKA (reference sequence). The CDR3 runs 14 residues. V was clipped by 3 bases and J by 3 bases, with 15 bases between them.

The chain carries TRBV4-2 and TRBJ2-7; D is possibly TRBD1 or TRBD2 (5 bases each). CDR1 and CDR2 (germline): LGHNA, YNFKEQ. Trimming took 3 bases from V and 4 from J, leaving 19 bases between them. The CDR3 consists of 16 residues. Here the CDR3 reads CASSHIGPRGEYEQYF. For the CDR3, the DNA is TGTGCCAGCAGCCACATCGGACCTCGAGGGGAGTACGAGCAGTACTTC.

The sample holds many counts of this clonotype. The chain has TRBV7-9 and TRBJ1-1; possibly TRBD1 for D (5 bases). Between the trimmed V and J ends, which lost 2 bases and 7 bases, there was a span of 8 bases. CDR1 is SEHNR and CDR2 is FQNEAQ in the germline V gene (reference sequence). The CDR3 extends over 12 amino acids. CDR3 nucleotide sequence: TGTGCCAGCAGCTTATGGGGGGGTGAAGCTTTCTTT. Its translation: CASSLWGGEAFF.

This chain uses TRBV7-9 with TRBJ2-2; 7 nucleotides match TRBD2. Germline loops: CDR1 SEHNR, CDR2 FQNEAQ (reference sequence). V lost 0 bases, J lost 7 bases, and 5 bases stayed unmatched. The CDR3 is 15 amino acids. Here the CDR3 DNA reads TGTGCCAGCAGCTTAGCGGGAGGGCCGGACGGGGAGCTGTTTTTT. Its translation: CASSLAGGPDGELFF.

The rearrangement uses TRBV30 and TRBJ2-1; TRBD2 aligns across 12 bases. The CDR3 is 15 amino acids. Trimming took 5 bases from V and 7 from J; bases not matched to a gene: 9. Germline CDR1 and CDR2: GTSNPN and SVGIG (reference sequence). CDR3 sequence reads: CAWGILAGGPNEQFF. The CDR3, as DNA: TGTGCCTGGGGGATCCTAGCGGGAGGGCCAAATGAGCAGTTCTTC.

The genes are TRBV3-1 and TRBJ2-3; D not resolved. The V gene's germline CDR1 is LGHDT and CDR2 YNNKEL (reference sequence). V was cut by 2 bases and J by 2 bases, with 8 bases left in between. This CDR3 comprises 14 residues. The CDR3 loop reads CASSQSDFTDTQYF. CDR3 nucleotide sequence: TGTGCCAGCAGCCAATCCGACTTCACAGATACGCAGTATTTT.